This TCR beta chain came from a study of blood T cell repertoires in COVID-19. The assay was immunoSEQ multiplex PCR, and TCRdb's table has in-frame clones only and misses some. The repertoire holds fewer than 250,000 clones, with around 84% as singletons. The sample comprised peripheral blood. The receptor was isolated from a man aged 50 to 60 with COVID-19, enrolled during active disease.

CDR3 loop: CAGQAVAGNTIYF. The CDR3, as DNA: TGTGCCGGACAGGCCGTAGCTGGAAACACCATATATTTT. The V call is TRBV2, the J call TRBJ1-3; 7 bases fit TRBD1. V gave up 11 bases and J gave up 2 bases; unmatched junction bases: 6. CDR1 and CDR2 (germline): SNHLY, FYNNEI. This CDR3 has 13 amino acids.